This T cell receptor beta chain was sequenced in a study of blood T cell repertoires in COVID-19. About the study: Acute and convalescent COVID-19 samples came from the United States, Italy and Spain. The analysed material was cDNA or gDNA that came from T cells, B-cell-depleted T cells, or PBMCs.

With 3 bases clipped from V and 5 bases from J, the junction kept 9 bases outside the gene matches. This CDR3 region has 15 residues. Germline V gene sequence: CDR1 LNHDA, CDR2 SQIVND (reference sequence). Per the original data handling: Researchers report that nucleated cell counts were estimated from reference gene primer amplification. Here immunoSEQ multiplex PCR was the method, and the copy in TCRdb shows in-frame clones only, minus some. V, J and clone size are those of that table, while D and trimming were read from the DNA. The data show some 48,000 clones, with around 82% seen just once and roughly 5% held by the top ten.

This clonotype originated in a human donor in a cohort sampled during active COVID-19. The chain links TRBV19 to TRBJ1-2, with 7 bases identical to TRBD1. Sequencing was done on a sample of peripheral blood. The DNA of the CDR3 is TGTGCCAGTAGTATCGGTCCTTTGGGACAGTATGGCTACACCTTC. This codes for CASSIGPLGQYGYTF.